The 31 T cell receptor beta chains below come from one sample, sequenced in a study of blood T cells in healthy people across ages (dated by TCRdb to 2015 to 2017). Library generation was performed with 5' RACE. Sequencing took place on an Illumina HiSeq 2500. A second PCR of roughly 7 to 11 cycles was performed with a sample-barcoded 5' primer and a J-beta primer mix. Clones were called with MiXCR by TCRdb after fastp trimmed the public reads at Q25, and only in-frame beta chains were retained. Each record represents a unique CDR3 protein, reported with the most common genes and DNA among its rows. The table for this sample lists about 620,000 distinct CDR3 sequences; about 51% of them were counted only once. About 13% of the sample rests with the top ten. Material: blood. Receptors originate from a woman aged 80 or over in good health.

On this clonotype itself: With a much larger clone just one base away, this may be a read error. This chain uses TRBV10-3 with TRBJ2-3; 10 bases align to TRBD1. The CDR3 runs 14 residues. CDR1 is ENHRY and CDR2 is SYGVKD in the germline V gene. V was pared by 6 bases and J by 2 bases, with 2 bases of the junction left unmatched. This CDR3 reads CAIRGTGDTDTQYF. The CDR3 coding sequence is TGTGCCATCAGGGGGACAGGGGACACAGATACGCAGTATTTT.

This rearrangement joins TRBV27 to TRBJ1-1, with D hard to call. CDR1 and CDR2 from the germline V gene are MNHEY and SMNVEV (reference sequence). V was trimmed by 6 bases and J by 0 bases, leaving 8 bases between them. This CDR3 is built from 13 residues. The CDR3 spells CASSSPLNTEAFF. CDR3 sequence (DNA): TGTGCCAGCAGCTCACCTCTGAACACTGAAGCTTTCTTT.

The CDR3 here is CASARQGVDTQYF. The CDR3 bases are TGTGCCAGCGCTAGACAGGGCGTAGATACGCAGTATTTT. J is TRBJ2-3 and V is TRBV27, with 7 nucleotides matching TRBD1. Germline V gene lookup returns CDR1 MNHEY and CDR2 SMNVEV (reference sequence). The CDR3 loop spans 13 amino acids. The ends lost 8 bases at V and 5 bases at J; junction bases unmatched: 7.

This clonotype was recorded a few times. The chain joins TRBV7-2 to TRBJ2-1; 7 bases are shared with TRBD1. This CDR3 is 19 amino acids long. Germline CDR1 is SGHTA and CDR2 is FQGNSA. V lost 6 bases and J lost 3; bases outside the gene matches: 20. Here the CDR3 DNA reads TGTGCCAGCAGTCGTCCCCCCAAACCCGGGACAGTTATCTACAATGAGCAGTTCTTC. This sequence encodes CASSRPPKPGTVIYNEQFF.

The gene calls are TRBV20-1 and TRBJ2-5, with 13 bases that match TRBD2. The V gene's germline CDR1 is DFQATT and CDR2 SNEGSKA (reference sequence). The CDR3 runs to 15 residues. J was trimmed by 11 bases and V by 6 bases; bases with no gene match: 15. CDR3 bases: TGCAGTGCGCCCGGGACTAGCGGGGTCTACAATGAGCAGTACTTC. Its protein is CSAPGTSGVYNEQYF.

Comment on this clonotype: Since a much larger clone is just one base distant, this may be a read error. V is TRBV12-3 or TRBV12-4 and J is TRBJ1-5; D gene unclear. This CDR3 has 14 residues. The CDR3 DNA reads TGTGCCATCAGTTTAGCGGAAGGCAATCAGCCCCAGCATTTT. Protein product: CAISLAEGNQPQHF.

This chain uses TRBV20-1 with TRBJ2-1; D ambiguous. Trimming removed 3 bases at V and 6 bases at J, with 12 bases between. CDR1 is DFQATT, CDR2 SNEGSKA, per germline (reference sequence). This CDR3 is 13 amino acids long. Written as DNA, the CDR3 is TGCAGTGCTAGGCCAACCCTCATCAATGAGCAGTTCTTC. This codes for CSARPTLINEQFF.

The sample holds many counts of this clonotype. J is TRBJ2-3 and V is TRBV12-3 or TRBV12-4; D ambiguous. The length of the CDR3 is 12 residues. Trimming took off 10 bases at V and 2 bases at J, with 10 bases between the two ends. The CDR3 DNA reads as TGTGCCACCCAAGGACCCACAGATACGCAGTATTTT. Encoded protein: CATQGPTDTQYF.

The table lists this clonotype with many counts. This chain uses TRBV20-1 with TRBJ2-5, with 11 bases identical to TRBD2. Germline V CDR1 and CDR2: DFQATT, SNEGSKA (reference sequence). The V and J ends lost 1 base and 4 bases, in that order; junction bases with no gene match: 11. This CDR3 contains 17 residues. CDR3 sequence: CSARGPLLAGGRETQYF. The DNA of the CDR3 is TGCAGTGCTAGAGGCCCTCTGCTAGCGGGGGGCCGAGAGACCCAGTACTTC.

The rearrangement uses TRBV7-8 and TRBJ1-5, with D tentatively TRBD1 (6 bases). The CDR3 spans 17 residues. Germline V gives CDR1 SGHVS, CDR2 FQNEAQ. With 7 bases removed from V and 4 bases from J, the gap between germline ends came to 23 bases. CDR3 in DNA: TGTGCCAGCACCCCTTGGGGGGGCAGGGGATCAAATCAGCCCCAGCATTTT. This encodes CASTPWGGRGSNQPQHF.

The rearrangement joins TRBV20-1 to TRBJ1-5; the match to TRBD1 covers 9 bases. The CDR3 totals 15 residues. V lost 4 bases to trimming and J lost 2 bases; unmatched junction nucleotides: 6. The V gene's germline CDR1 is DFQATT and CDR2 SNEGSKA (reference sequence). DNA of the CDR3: TGCAGTGCTATTCCGGGACAGGGAGGCAATCAGCCCCAGCATTTT. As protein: CSAIPGQGGNQPQHF.

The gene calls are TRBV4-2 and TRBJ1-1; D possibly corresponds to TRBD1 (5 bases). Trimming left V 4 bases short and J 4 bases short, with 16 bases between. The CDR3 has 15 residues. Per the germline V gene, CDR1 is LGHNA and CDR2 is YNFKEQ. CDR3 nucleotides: TGTGCCAGCAGCCCCTCGGACGGGGGTGGCACTGAAGCTTTCTTT. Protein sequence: CASSPSDGGGTEAFF.

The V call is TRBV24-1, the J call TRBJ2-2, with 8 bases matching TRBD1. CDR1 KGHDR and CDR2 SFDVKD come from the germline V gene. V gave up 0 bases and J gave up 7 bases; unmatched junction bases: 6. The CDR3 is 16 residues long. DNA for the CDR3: TGTGCCACCAGTGATTTGCAGGGGGCGGTGATCGGGGAGCTGTTTTTT. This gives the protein CATSDLQGAVIGELFF.

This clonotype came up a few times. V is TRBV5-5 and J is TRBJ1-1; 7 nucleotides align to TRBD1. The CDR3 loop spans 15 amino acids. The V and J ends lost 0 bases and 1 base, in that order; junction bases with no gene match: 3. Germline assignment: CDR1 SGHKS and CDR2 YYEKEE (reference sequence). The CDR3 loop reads CASSLATGSNTEAFF. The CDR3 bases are TGTGCCAGCAGCTTGGCGACAGGGTCGAACACTGAAGCTTTCTTT.

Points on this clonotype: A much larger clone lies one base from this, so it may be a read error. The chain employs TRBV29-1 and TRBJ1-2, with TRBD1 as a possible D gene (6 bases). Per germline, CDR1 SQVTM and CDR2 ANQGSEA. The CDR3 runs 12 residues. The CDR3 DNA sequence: TGCGGCGTTGAAGGGGGACTATATGGCTACACCTTC. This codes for CGVEGGLYGYTF.

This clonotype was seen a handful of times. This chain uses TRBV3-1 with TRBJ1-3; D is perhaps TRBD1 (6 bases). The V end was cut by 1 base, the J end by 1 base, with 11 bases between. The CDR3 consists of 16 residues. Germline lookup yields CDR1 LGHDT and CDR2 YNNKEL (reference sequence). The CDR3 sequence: CASSQVQGKSGNTIYF. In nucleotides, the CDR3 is TGTGCCAGCAGCCAAGTACAGGGAAAGTCTGGAAACACCATATATTTT. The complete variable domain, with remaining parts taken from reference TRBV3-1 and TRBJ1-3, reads DTAVSQTPKYLVTQMGNDKSIKCEQNLGHDTMYWYKQDSKKFLKIMFSYNNKELIINETVPNRFSPKSPDKAHLNLHINSLELGDSAVYFCASSQVQGKSGNTIYFGEGSWLTVV.

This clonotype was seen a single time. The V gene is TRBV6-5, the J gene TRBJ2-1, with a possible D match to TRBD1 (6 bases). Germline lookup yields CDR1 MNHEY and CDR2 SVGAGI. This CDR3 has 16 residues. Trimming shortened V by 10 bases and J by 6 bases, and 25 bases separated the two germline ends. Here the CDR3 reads CATQPSPTGFGNEQFF. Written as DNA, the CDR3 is TGTGCCACTCAACCCAGCCCAACAGGGTTTGGCAATGAGCAGTTCTTC.

The CDR3 sequence: CASSFRAAYTGELFF. The DNA of the CDR3 is TGTGCCAGCAGCTTCCGGGCAGCCTACACCGGGGAGCTGTTTTTT. The J gene is TRBJ2-2, the V gene TRBV7-2; D call uncertain. The germline gives CDR1 SGHTA, CDR2 FQGNSA. This CDR3 has 15 residues. With 3 bases removed from V and 3 bases from J, the gap between germline ends came to 11 bases.

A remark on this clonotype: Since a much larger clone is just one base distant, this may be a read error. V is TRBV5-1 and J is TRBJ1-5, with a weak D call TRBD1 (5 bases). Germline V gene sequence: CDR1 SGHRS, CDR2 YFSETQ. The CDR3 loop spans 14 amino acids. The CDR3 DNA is TGCGCCAGCAGCTTGGCGGCAGGGAATCAGCTCCAGCATTTT. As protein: CASSLAAGNQLQHF.

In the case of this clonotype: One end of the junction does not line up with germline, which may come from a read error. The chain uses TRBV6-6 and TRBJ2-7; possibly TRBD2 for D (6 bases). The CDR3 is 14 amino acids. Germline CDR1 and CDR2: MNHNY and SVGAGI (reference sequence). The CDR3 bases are TGTGCCAGCAGTTACAGTCGGGGGTCCTACGATCAGTACTTC. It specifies CASSYSRGSYDQYF.

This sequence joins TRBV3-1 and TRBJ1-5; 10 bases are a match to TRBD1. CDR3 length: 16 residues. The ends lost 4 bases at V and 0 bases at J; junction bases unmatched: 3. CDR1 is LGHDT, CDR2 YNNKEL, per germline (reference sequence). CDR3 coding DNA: TGTGCCAGCAGCCGGGACAGGGGAAATAGCAATCAGCCCCAGCATTTT. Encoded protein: CASSRDRGNSNQPQHF.

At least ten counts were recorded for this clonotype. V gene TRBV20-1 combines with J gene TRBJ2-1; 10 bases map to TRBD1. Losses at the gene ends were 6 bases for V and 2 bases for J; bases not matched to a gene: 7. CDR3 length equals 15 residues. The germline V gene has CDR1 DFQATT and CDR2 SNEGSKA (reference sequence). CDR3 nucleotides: TGCAGTGCAAGCTCCGGACAGGGGGCCTACAATGAGCAGTTCTTC. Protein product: CSASSGQGAYNEQFF.

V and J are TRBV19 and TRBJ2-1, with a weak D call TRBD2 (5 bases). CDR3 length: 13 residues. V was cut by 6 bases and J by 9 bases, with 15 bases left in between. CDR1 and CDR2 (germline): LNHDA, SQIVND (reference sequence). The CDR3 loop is CASRGLPLGEQFF. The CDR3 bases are TGTGCCAGTAGAGGACTGCCCTTGGGTGAGCAGTTCTTC.

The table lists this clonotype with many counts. This CDR3 is CASKAGTNTGELFF. The CDR3 DNA reads as TGCGCCAGCAAGGCGGGGACGAACACCGGGGAGCTGTTTTTT. This chain joins TRBV5-1 and TRBJ2-2; TRBD2 is a possible D gene (6 bases). The germline V gene encodes CDR1 SGHRS and CDR2 YFSETQ. The V end was cut by 6 bases, the J end by 0 bases, with 9 bases between. The CDR3 extends over 14 amino acids.

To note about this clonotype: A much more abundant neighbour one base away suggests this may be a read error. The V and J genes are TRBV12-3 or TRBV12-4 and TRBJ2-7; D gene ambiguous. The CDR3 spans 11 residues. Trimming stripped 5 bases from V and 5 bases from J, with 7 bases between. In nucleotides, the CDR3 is TGTGCCAGCAGTCCCGCGGACGAGCAGTACTTC. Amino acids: CASSPADEQYF.

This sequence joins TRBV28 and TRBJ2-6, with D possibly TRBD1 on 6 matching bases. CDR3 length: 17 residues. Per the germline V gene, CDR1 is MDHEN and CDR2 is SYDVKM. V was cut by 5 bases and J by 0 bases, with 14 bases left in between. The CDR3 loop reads CASSTRQALSGANVLTF. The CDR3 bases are TGTGCCAGCAGTACCCGACAGGCCCTCTCTGGGGCCAACGTCCTGACTTTC. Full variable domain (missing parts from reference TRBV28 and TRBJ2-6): DVKVTQSSRYLVKRTGEKVFLECVQDMDHENMFWYRQDPGLGLRLIYFSYDVKMKEKGDIPEGYSVSREKKERFSLILESASTNQTSMYLCASSTRQALSGANVLTFGAGSRLTVL.

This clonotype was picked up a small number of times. The CDR3 here is CASSQDLAASTNEQFF. Here the CDR3 DNA reads TGTGCCAGCAGCCAAGATCTCGCGGCATCCACGAATGAGCAGTTCTTC. The chain uses TRBV3-1 and TRBJ2-1; D is unclear. The CDR3 runs 16 residues. V was pared by 0 bases and J by 7 bases, with 16 bases between. Germline V gives CDR1 LGHDT, CDR2 YNNKEL (reference sequence).

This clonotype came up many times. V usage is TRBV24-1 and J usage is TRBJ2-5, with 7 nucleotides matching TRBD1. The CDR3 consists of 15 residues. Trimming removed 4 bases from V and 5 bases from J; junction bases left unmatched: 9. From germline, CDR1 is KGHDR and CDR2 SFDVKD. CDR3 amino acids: CATSDLQGPGETQYF. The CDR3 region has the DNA TGTGCCACCAGTGACCTACAGGGGCCAGGGGAGACCCAGTACTTC.

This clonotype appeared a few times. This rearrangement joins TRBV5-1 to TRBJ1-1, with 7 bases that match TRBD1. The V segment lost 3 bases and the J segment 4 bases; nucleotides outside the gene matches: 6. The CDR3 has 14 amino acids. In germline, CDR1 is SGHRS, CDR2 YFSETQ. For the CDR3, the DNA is TGCGCCAGCAGCTCCCAGGGGGGGAGCACTGAAGCTTTCTTT. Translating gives CASSSQGGSTEAFF.

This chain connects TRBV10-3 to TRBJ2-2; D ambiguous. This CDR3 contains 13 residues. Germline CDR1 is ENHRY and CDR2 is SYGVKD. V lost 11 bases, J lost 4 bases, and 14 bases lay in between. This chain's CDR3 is CAVDQSSTGELFF. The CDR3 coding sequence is TGTGCCGTGGACCAGTCATCCACCGGGGAGCTGTTTTTT.

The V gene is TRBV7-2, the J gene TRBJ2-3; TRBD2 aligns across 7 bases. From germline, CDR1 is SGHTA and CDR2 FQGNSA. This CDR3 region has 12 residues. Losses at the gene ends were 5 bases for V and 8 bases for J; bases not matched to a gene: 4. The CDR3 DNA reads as TGTGCCAGCAGCGCTGAGCGGGGTACGCAGTATTTT. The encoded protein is CASSAERGTQYF.